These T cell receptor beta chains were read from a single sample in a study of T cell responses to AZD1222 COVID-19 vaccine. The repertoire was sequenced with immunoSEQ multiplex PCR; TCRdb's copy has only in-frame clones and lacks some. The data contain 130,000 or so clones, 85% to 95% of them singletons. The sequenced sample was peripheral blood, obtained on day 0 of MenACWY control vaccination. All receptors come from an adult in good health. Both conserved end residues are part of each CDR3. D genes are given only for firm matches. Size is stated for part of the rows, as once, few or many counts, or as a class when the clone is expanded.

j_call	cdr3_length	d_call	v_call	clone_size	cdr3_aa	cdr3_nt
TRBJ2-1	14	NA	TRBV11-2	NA	CASSFAWKGNEQFF	TGTGCCAGCAGCTTCGCATGGAAGGGGAATGAGCAGTTCTTC
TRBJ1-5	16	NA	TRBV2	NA	CASQRAGRDGNQPQHF	TGTGCCAGCCAAAGGGCGGGCAGGGACGGCAATCAGCCCCAGCATTTT
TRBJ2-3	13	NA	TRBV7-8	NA	CASSFQPGDTQYF	TGTGCCAGCAGCTTCCAGCCGGGAGATACGCAGTATTTT
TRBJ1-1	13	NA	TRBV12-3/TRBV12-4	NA	CASSSGTPKEAFF	TGTGCCAGCAGTTCGGGGACCCCCAAGGAAGCTTTCTTT
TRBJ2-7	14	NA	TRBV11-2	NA	CASSLDQGPYEQYF	TGTGCCAGCAGCTTAGATCAGGGACCCTACGAGCAGTACTTC
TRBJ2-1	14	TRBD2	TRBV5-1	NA	CASSLRTSGTEQFF	TGCGCCAGCAGCTTACGGACTAGCGGGACCGAGCAGTTCTTC
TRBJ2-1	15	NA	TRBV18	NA	CASSPPSDNKNEQFF	TGTGCCAGCTCACCGCCTTCGGATAATAAGAATGAGCAGTTCTTC
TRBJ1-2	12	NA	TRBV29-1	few	CSVGGEFDGYTF	TGCAGCGTAGGAGGAGAGTTCGATGGCTACACCTTC
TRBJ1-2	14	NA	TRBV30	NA	CAWSIQGGVSGYTF	TGTGCCTGGAGCATACAGGGTGGAGTATCTGGCTACACCTTC
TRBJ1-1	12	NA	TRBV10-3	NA	CAISDVDTEAFF	TGTGCCATCAGTGACGTCGACACTGAAGCTTTCTTT
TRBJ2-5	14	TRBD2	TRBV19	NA	CASRGLASPETQYF	TGTGCCAGTAGAGGACTAGCATCTCCAGAGACCCAGTACTTC
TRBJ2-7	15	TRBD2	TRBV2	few	CASANWASGRVEQYF	TGTGCCAGCGCTAACTGGGCTAGCGGGAGGGTTGAGCAGTACTTC
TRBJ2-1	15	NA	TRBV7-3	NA	CASSLGSAWGKEQFF	TGTGCCAGCAGCTTAGGGTCGGCTTGGGGTAAGGAGCAGTTCTTC
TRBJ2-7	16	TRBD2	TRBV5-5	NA	CASSTSGTSGDYEQYF	TGTGCCAGCAGCACCTCCGGGACTAGCGGGGACTACGAGCAGTACTTC
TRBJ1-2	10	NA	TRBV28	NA	CASRHQGYTF	TGTGCCAGCAGACACCAAGGCTACACCTTC